This T cell receptor beta chain was sequenced during a study of cytomegalovirus exposure and HLA in healthy donors. Study-wide results and caveats: Both high specificity and high sensitivity reportedly marked the classifier's diagnosis of cytomegalovirus status.

A multiplex PCR was run with 60 Vbeta primers and 13 Jbeta primers. Sequencing was performed with immunoSEQ multiplex PCR; in TCRdb, only in-frame clones are kept and a portion is missing. The table has about 62,000 clones, 70% to 75% seen once. Germline lookup yields CDR1 MNHNY and CDR2 SVGAGI (reference sequence). Trimming cost V 2 bases and J 10 bases; bases outside gene matches: 11. CDR3 length: 15 amino acids. This clone occurred a few times. Its target is unknown. The source is a woman under 40 in good health and CMV-seronegative. The chain carries TRBV6-6 and TRBJ2-1; 7 nucleotides align to TRBD2. The specimen sequenced was PBMCs. CDR3 bases: TGTGCCAGCAGTTACGGGAGGGACTTCTTGGGGGAGCAGTTCTTC. This sequence encodes CASSYGRDFLGEQFF.